This T cell receptor (beta chain) was sequenced for a study of control samples from healthy donors and cancer patients. Measured with immunoSEQ multiplex PCR; TCRdb has only the in-frame clones, and not every one. There are roughly 92,000 clones in the sample; 85% to 90% occur only once, and about 7.6% lies in the top ten. V was trimmed by 4 bases and J by 2 bases, leaving 7 bases between them. The V gene's germline CDR1 is PRHDT and CDR2 FYEKMQ (reference sequence). The CDR3 spans 13 residues. The sequence was collected from a woman aged 55 to 70 in good health. The chain is built from TRBV13 and TRBJ2-3, with D hard to call. Sequencing was performed on blood. In nucleotides, the CDR3 is TGTGCCAGCAGCTCCCTGTACACAGATACGCAGTATTTT. Encoded protein: CASSSLYTDTQYF. The full variable domain, in which reference TRBV13 and TRBJ2-3 provide the parts outside the CDR3, is AAGVIQSPRHLIKEKRETATLKCYPIPRHDTVYWYQQGPGQDPQFLISFYEKMQSDKGSIPDRFSAQQFSDYHSELNMSSLELGDSALYFCASSSLYTDTQYFGPGTRLTVL.